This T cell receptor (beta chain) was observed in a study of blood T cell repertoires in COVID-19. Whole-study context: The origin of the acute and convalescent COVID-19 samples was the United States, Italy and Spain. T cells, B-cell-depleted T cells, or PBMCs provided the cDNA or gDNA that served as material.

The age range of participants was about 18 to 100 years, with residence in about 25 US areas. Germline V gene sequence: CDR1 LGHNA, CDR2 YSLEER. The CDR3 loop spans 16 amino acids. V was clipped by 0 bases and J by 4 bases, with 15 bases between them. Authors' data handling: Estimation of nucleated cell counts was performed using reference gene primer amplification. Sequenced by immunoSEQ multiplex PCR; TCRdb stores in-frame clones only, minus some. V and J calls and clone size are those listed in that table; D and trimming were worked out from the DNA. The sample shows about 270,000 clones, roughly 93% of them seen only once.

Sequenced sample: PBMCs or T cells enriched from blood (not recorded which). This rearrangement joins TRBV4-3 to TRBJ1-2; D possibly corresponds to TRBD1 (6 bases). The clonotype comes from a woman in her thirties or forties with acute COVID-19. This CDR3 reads CASSQDWAGATYGYTF. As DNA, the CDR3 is TGCGCCAGCAGCCAAGATTGGGCGGGGGCGACCTATGGCTACACCTTC.